Presented here are 7 T cell receptor beta chains from one specimen sequenced in a study of blood T cell repertoires in COVID-19. This table comes from immunoSEQ multiplex PCR, and its TCRdb copy is limited to in-frame clones, with some not included. Of about 150,000 clones in the sample, 84% are singletons; the top ten hold about 40%. The sample taken for sequencing was peripheral blood. Receptors originate from a human donor in a cohort sampled during active COVID-19.

As for this clone: This sample includes further DNA sequences coding for the same CDR3. J is TRBJ2-3 and V is TRBV27; possibly TRBD1 for D (6 bases). The V gene's germline CDR1 is MNHEY and CDR2 SMNVEV (reference sequence). V shed 3 bases and J shed 2 bases, with 9 bases lying between them. This CDR3 has 14 residues. The CDR3 region is CASSLNRVTDTQYF. In DNA, the CDR3 is TGTGCCAGCAGTTTGAACAGGGTCACAGATACGCAGTATTTT.

This clone was seen more than once but under ten times. The rearrangement joins TRBV5-6 to TRBJ1-5; tentative D call: TRBD1 (5 bases). CDR1 is SGHDT and CDR2 is YYEEEE in the germline V gene. The CDR3 loop spans 16 amino acids. V dropped 0 bases and J dropped 0 bases, with 10 bases sitting between them. The CDR3 spells CASSLGGGNSNQPQHF. The CDR3, as DNA: TGTGCCAGCAGCTTGGGCGGGGGGAATAGCAATCAGCCCCAGCATTTT.

On this clone: The sample has other DNA sequences that encode this CDR3 too. The chain combines TRBV18 with TRBJ1-5; no clear D gene. Trimming took off 2 bases at V and 2 bases at J, with 10 bases between the two ends. The CDR3 has 15 amino acids. The germline V gene encodes CDR1 KGHSH and CDR2 LQKENI. CDR3 in DNA: TGTGCCAGCTCACCAGACCGCGGGGGCAATCAGCCCCAGCATTTT. Translated: CASSPDRGGNQPQHF.

This chain links TRBV7-3 with TRBJ2-1; 13 nucleotides align to TRBD2. The CDR3 totals 16 residues. The V segment lost 5 bases and the J segment 2 bases; nucleotides outside the gene matches: 3. Germline V gene data show CDR1 as SGHTA and CDR2 as FQGTGA. CDR3 region: CASSPGTSGTYNEQFF. CDR3 nucleotides: TGTGCCAGCAGCCCGGGGACTAGCGGGACCTACAATGAGCAGTTCTTC.

V gene TRBV7-9 combines with J gene TRBJ2-7; 7 bases fit TRBD1. Trimming removed 3 bases from V and 3 bases from J; junction bases left unmatched: 2. The CDR3 length is 13 residues. Germline lookup yields CDR1 SEHNR and CDR2 FQNEAQ (reference sequence). The CDR3 region is CASSFRDSYEQYF. CDR3 coding DNA: TGTGCCAGCAGCTTCCGGGACAGCTACGAGCAGTACTTC.

CDR3 sequence: CSVVQTGGHEQFF. CDR3 bases: TGCAGCGTTGTCCAGACAGGGGGCCATGAGCAGTTCTTC. This chain uses TRBV29-1 with TRBJ2-1; 10 bases are a match to TRBD1. There are 13 residues in the CDR3. CDR1 is SQVTM and CDR2 is ANQGSEA in the germline V gene. J lost 8 bases, V lost 4 bases, and 5 bases had no gene match.

The chain joins TRBV23-1 to TRBJ2-7; weak D call: TRBD2 (6 bases). TRBV23-1 counts as an open reading frame of uncertain function. V lost 1 base to trimming and J lost 1 base, with 20 bases between them. This CDR3 is 18 amino acids long. CDR3 in amino acids: CASSQFSVVLGTSYEQYV. CDR3 nucleotide sequence: TGCGCCAGCAGTCAATTCTCCGTCGTACTCGGGACTTCCTACGAGCAGTACGTC.